Listed here are 26 T cell receptor beta chains from one sample, sequenced in a study of blood T cells in healthy people across ages. Together with a sample-barcoded 5' primer, a J-beta primer mix was included in a second PCR lasting about 6 to 11 cycles. MiXCR was run by TCRdb on the 5' RACE reads, yielding one entry per CDR3 protein. Of about 1 million distinct CDR3 sequences in the sample, less than 50% were seen once. What was sequenced was blood. The receptors originated from a woman in her sixties in good health.

This clonotype was observed many times. The rearrangement uses TRBV10-3 and TRBJ2-1, with D hard to call. CDR1 ENHRY and CDR2 SYGVKD come from the germline V gene. Trimming left V 1 base short and J 4 bases short, with 5 bases between. There are 13 residues in the CDR3. CDR3 residues: CAISEWIYNEQFF. In DNA, the CDR3 is TGTGCCATCAGTGAGTGGATATACAATGAGCAGTTCTTC.

V and J are TRBV15 and TRBJ1-5; possibly TRBD1 for D (5 bases). This CDR3 is 14 amino acids long. Germline assignment: CDR1 LNHNV and CDR2 YYDKDF (reference sequence). Trimming took 6 bases from V and 3 from J, leaving 12 bases between them. CDR3 nucleotides: TGTGCCACCAGACCCAGGGTTTCCAATCAGCCCCAGCATTTT. Amino acids: CATRPRVSNQPQHF.

There are a few counts of this clonotype. The CDR3 nucleotides read TGTGCCAGCAGTTATCCCGGGACTCACTACGAGCAGTACTTC. The encoded protein is CASSYPGTHYEQYF. The chain links TRBV6-6 to TRBJ2-7, with D possibly TRBD2 on 6 matching bases. The CDR3 runs 14 residues. V was shortened by 3 bases and J by 3 bases, with 12 bases between the two germline ends. CDR1 MNHNY and CDR2 SVGAGI come from the germline V gene (reference sequence).

This clonotype has at least ten counts. This chain links TRBV29-1 with TRBJ1-5; no clear D. The germline V gene has CDR1 SQVTM and CDR2 ANQGSEA. The CDR3 spans 12 residues. The V gene lost 5 bases and the J gene lost 2 bases, with 7 bases spanning the gap. CDR3 loop: CSVRTGNQPQHF. The CDR3 DNA sequence: TGCAGCGTTCGCACCGGCAATCAGCCCCAGCATTTT.

The chain uses TRBV20-1 and TRBJ2-7, with 9 bases identical to TRBD1. Germline lookup yields CDR1 DFQATT and CDR2 SNEGSKA (reference sequence). There are 13 residues in the CDR3. The ends lost 2 bases at V and 6 bases at J; junction bases unmatched: 5. The chain's CDR3 is CSARYRGRAEQYF. CDR3 nucleotides: TGCAGTGCTAGATACAGGGGGCGCGCCGAGCAGTACTTC.

A few counts support this clonotype. The chain links TRBV7-2 to TRBJ1-2; TRBD1 matches at 7 bases. This CDR3 is 15 amino acids long. The V gene's germline CDR1 is SGHTA and CDR2 FQGNSA. Unmatched junction bases numbered 8, after V lost 5 bases and J lost 2 bases. The CDR3 protein is CASSPARTGNYGYTF. The CDR3 DNA follows: TGTGCCAGCAGCCCGGCCCGGACAGGAAACTATGGCTACACCTTC.

The chain couples TRBV11-2 to TRBJ2-3; D ambiguous. Germline V gives CDR1 SGHAT, CDR2 FQNNGV. The CDR3 has 13 amino acids. Trimming took off 4 bases at V and 8 bases at J, with 13 bases between the two ends. The CDR3 protein is CASSYTYDSTQYF. In DNA, the CDR3 is TGTGCCAGCAGCTATACCTACGACTCTACGCAGTATTTT. Based on the CDR3 plus reference TRBV11-2 and TRBJ2-3, the full variable domain is EAGVAQSPRYKIIEKRQSVAFWCNPISGHATLYWYQQILGQGPKLLIQFQNNGVVDDSQLPKDRFSAERLKGVDSTLKIQPAKLEDSAVYLCASSYTYDSTQYFGPGTRLTVL.

Of note for this clonotype: At one end, the junction sequence differs from germline, possibly due to a read error. The V call is TRBV29-1, the J call TRBJ1-6, with D possibly matching TRBD1 (6 bases). Germline CDR1 reads SQVTM; CDR2 reads ANQGSEA. This CDR3 has 13 amino acids. The CDR3 bases are TGCAGCGGTGAAAAGGGGGGCAGTTCACCCCTCCACTTT. As protein: CSGEKGGSSPLHF.

This clonotype was observed a single time. The rearrangement joins TRBV9 to TRBJ2-1, with D possibly being TRBD1 (5 bases). Trimming pared 3 bases from V and 4 bases from J, leaving 14 bases between. CDR1 and CDR2 from the germline V gene are SGDLS and YYNGEE. The CDR3 sequence is 15 residues long. CDR3 in amino acids: CASSAIARQYNEQFF. CDR3 bases: TGTGCCAGCAGCGCAATTGCTCGACAGTACAATGAGCAGTTCTTC.

This clonotype was recorded a few times. The chain employs TRBV20-1 and TRBJ2-7; D is unclear. The V and J ends lost 5 bases and 1 base respectively, with 12 bases between them. CDR1 and CDR2 from the germline V gene are DFQATT and SNEGSKA (reference sequence). This CDR3 contains 13 residues. The CDR3 DNA reads as TGCAGTGCTTCATGGACCAATTCCTACGAGCAGTACTTC. Translating gives CSASWTNSYEQYF.

The chain carries TRBV7-9 and TRBJ2-6; D might be TRBD2 (7 bases). V lost 8 bases and J 0 bases, leaving 23 bases between the germline ends. Germline V gives CDR1 SEHNR, CDR2 FQNEAQ (reference sequence). The CDR3 has 19 amino acids. The CDR3 nucleotides read TGTGCCAGCGTACAATCCATTGGGGGGGGGCACTCTGGGGCCAACGTCCTGACTTTC. This codes for CASVQSIGGGHSGANVLTF.

The rearrangement uses TRBV27 and TRBJ2-1; 8 positions match TRBD2. Trimming removed 5 bases from V and 0 bases from J; junction bases left unmatched: 6. Germline loops: CDR1 MNHEY, CDR2 SMNVEV (reference sequence). The CDR3 spans 16 residues. The CDR3 bases are TGTGCCAGCAGTGCCCAGCGGGGGCGCTCCTACAATGAGCAGTTCTTC. Amino acid sequence: CASSAQRGRSYNEQFF.

This chain connects TRBV5-1 to TRBJ2-3, with 12 bases matching TRBD2. The CDR3 covers 16 residues. V lost 4 bases and J lost 5; bases outside the gene matches: 8. CDR1 and CDR2 (germline): SGHRS, YFSETQ. The CDR3 bases are TGCGCCAGCAGCAATCAACTAGCGGGAGGTCGAGATACGCAGTATTTT. Protein sequence: CASSNQLAGGRDTQYF.

This clonotype was found a few times. This chain links TRBV6-1 with TRBJ2-7; D is unresolved. Trimming took 8 bases from V and 0 from J, leaving 5 bases between them. The CDR3 has 11 amino acids. From germline, CDR1 is MNHNS and CDR2 SASEGT. CDR3 sequence reads: CASWVSYEQYF. DNA for the CDR3: TGTGCCAGCTGGGTCTCCTACGAGCAGTACTTC.

The V call is TRBV4-2, the J call TRBJ2-1, with D unresolved. Trimming cost V 1 base and J 13 bases, with 11 bases left between them. The germline V gene has CDR1 LGHNA and CDR2 YNFKEQ. The CDR3 extends over 12 amino acids. CDR3 sequence: CASSQVVRSQFF. The CDR3 DNA follows: TGTGCCAGCAGCCAAGTGGTTAGGAGTCAGTTCTTC.

In this sample, this clonotype turned up a few times. This rearrangement joins TRBV13 to TRBJ2-3; the D gene is possibly TRBD2 (6 bases). CDR1 and CDR2 (germline): PRHDT, FYEKMQ (reference sequence). Trimming removed 5 bases at V and 2 bases at J, with 20 bases between. This CDR3 region has 17 residues. The DNA for the CDR3 is TGTGCCAGCAGCCCCGGGGCGAGGTCGGGGGACACAGATACGCAGTATTTT. Amino acid sequence: CASSPGARSGDTDTQYF.

In this sample, this clonotype turned up a few times. The chain uses TRBV20-1 and TRBJ2-7; unclear D gene. This CDR3 comprises 16 residues. Looked up from germline, CDR1 is DFQATT and CDR2 is SNEGSKA (reference sequence). V was clipped by 5 bases and J by 0 bases, with 20 bases between them. The CDR3 spells CSAPADGGTVSYEQYF. For the CDR3, the DNA is TGCAGTGCTCCTGCTGATGGTGGAACCGTCTCCTACGAGCAGTACTTC.

The chain joins TRBV4-1 to TRBJ2-2; a possible D gene is TRBD1 (6 bases). This CDR3 is 13 amino acids long. Deletions cut 4 bases from V and 7 bases from J, with 10 bases between. Germline CDR1 and CDR2: MGHRA and YSYEKL. The CDR3 protein is CASSRARGGELFF. The CDR3 DNA is TGCGCCAGCAGCCGAGCCAGGGGCGGGGAGCTGTTTTTT.

V and J are TRBV11-1 and TRBJ2-1; 7 nucleotides align to TRBD1. TRBJ2-7 explains the end of the DNA better; the J call may be wrong. The germline CDR1 and CDR2 sequences are SGHAT and FQDESV (reference sequence). CDR3 length equals 14 residues. The CDR3 sequence is CASKGQLSYNEQYF. Written as DNA, the CDR3 is TGTGCCAGCAAGGGACAGCTATCATACAATGAGCAGTACTTC.

This clonotype was seen once. The CDR3 nucleotides are TGCAGTGCTAGGCGGGAGGGCCTTCGCGAGCAGTACTTC. It specifies CSARREGLREQYF. J is TRBJ2-7 and V is TRBV20-1, with TRBD2 identical over 9 bases. The germline V gene encodes CDR1 DFQATT and CDR2 SNEGSKA (reference sequence). The V segment lost 3 bases and the J segment 6 bases; nucleotides outside the gene matches: 6. The CDR3 has 13 residues.

The chain joins TRBV2 to TRBJ1-5, with D perhaps TRBD1 (5 bases). Trimming shortened V by 6 bases and J by 0 bases, and 12 bases separated the two germline ends. This CDR3 has 15 residues. Germline loops: CDR1 SNHLY, CDR2 FYNNEI. CDR3 coding DNA: TGTGCCAGCAGCGAGGGGACCTTTAGCAATCAGCCCCAGCATTTT. Translation gives CASSEGTFSNQPQHF. The full variable domain, its missing parts supplied by reference TRBV2 and TRBJ1-5, is EPEVTQTPSHQVTQMGQEVILRCVPISNHLYFYWYRQILGQKVEFLVSFYNNEISEKSEIFDDQFSVERPDGSNFTLKIRSTKLEDSAMYFCASSEGTFSNQPQHFGDGTRLSIL.

In nucleotides, the CDR3 is TGTGCCAGCAGCGTAGGGACAGGGTTCCACAATGAGCAGTTCTTC. This translates into CASSVGTGFHNEQFF. The chain couples TRBV9 to TRBJ2-1, with 8 nucleotides matching TRBD1. Germline trimming cut 0 bases from V and 5 bases from J; bases unmatched to any gene: 4. This CDR3 spans 15 amino acids. Looked up from germline, CDR1 is SGDLS and CDR2 is YYNGEE.

The chain couples TRBV6-6 to TRBJ2-7, with TRBD1 identical over 7 bases. CDR3 size: 14 residues. Germline-derived CDR1 and CDR2 are MNHNY and SVGAGI (reference sequence). J lost 2 bases, V lost 7 bases, and 8 bases had no gene match. CDR3 sequence: CASKQGRITYEQYF. The CDR3 DNA sequence: TGTGCCAGCAAACAGGGGCGGATTACCTACGAGCAGTACTTC.

The chain combines TRBV12-3 or TRBV12-4 with TRBJ2-1, with D perhaps matching TRBD2 (5 bases). The ends were cut back, 6 bases at V and 9 bases at J, with 18 bases in the middle. The CDR3 spans 14 residues. The CDR3, as DNA: TGTGCCAGCAGCCCGACCGGACGGAGCGGTGAGCAGTTCTTC. This gives the protein CASSPTGRSGEQFF.

This clonotype showed up just a few times. The rearrangement joins TRBV24-1 to TRBJ2-3; 7 bases fit TRBD2. V gave up 3 bases and J gave up 3 bases; unmatched junction bases: 5. Germline V gives CDR1 KGHDR, CDR2 SFDVKD. The CDR3 extends over 15 amino acids. The CDR3 sequence: CATSDGGVWTDTQYF. In DNA, the CDR3 is TGTGCCACCAGTGATGGGGGGGTTTGGACAGATACGCAGTATTTT.

This rearrangement joins TRBV5-6 to TRBJ2-4, with 8 nucleotides matching TRBD1. This CDR3 contains 15 residues. Looked up from germline, CDR1 is SGHDT and CDR2 is YYEEEE. J was trimmed by 12 bases and V by 2 bases; bases with no gene match: 13. CDR3 region: CASSFPRMGQEAQYF. DNA of the CDR3: TGTGCCAGCAGCTTCCCCCGGATGGGACAGGAGGCTCAGTACTTC.